This is a list of T cell receptor beta chains from one sample in a study of cytomegalovirus exposure and HLA in healthy donors. Generated by immunoSEQ multiplex PCR, the TCRdb table keeps only in-frame clones and is missing some. The sample includes approximately 100,000 clones, around 82% of them seen just once. The sample was PBMCs. These receptors were obtained from a young woman in good health and CMV-seropositive. The CDR3 runs from the conserved cysteine through the conserved F or W. The D gene is left open where the match is weak. Clone size appears in some rows only: once, few, many, or a class for an expanded clone.

>TRBJ1-4|few|TRBV4-3|TRBD1
TGCGCCAGCAGCCAGTTCGACAGGGCAAATGAAAAACTGTTTTTT
CASSQFDRANEKLFF
>TRBJ2-7|once|TRBV29-1|.
TGCAGCTCACTCCAGGGTTACGAGCAGTACTTC
CSSLQGYEQYF
>TRBJ2-1|few|TRBV11-2|.
TGTGCCAGCAGCTTAGCAGGCGGGATGTCCAATGAGCAGTTCTTC
CASSLAGGMSNEQFF
>TRBJ2-5|.|TRBV27|.
TGTGCCAGCAGTTTATTAGGGGCGAGGGAGACCCAGTACTTC
CASSLLGARETQYF
>TRBJ2-1|.|TRBV29-1|TRBD2
TGCAGCGTTGAGGGGGTACGAGGGACTAGCTGGAGGAGAACCTACAATGAGCAGTTCTTC
CSVEGVRGTSWRRTYNEQFF
>TRBJ2-7|.|TRBV5-5|TRBD2
TGTGCCAGCACCACCGCCCCTAGCGGGCTGAGGACCTACGAGCAGTACTTC
CASTTAPSGLRTYEQYF
>TRBJ2-3|.|TRBV4-3|TRBD2
TGCGCCAGCAGCCAAAGCGGGGGAGGGGGGTCAGATACGCAGTATTTT
CASSQSGGGGSDTQYF
>TRBJ2-2|.|TRBV5-4|.
TGTGCCAGCAGCTTGGGAGGGTCCACCGGGGAGCTGTTTTTT
CASSLGGSTGELFF
>TRBJ1-5|.|TRBV4-1|.
TGCGCCAGCAGCCAAGTGATACAGTCTAGCAATCAGCCCCAGCATTTT
CASSQVIQSSNQPQHF
>TRBJ2-1|once|TRBV4-3|TRBD2
TGCGCCAGCAGTCATTTAGCGGGAGGGCTCTCCTACAATGAGCAGTTCTTC
CASSHLAGGLSYNEQFF
>TRBJ2-5|.|TRBV18|TRBD2
TGTGCCAGCTTAAAGACTAGCGGTCAAGAGACCCAGTACTTC
CASLKTSGQETQYF
>TRBJ2-1|.|TRBV13|TRBD2
TGTGCCAGCAGCACAAGACTAGCTGAGCAGTTCTTC
CASSTRLAEQFF
>TRBJ1-6|once|TRBV2|.
TGTGCCAGCAGTGGGGCAGGGCAAGGCTCACCCCTCCACTTT
CASSGAGQGSPLHF
>TRBJ2-7|.|TRBV7-8|TRBD2
TGTGCCAGCAGCCAGACTAGCGGGAGCTCCTACGAGCAGTACTTC
CASSQTSGSSYEQYF
>TRBJ1-1|.|TRBV5-5|.
TGTGCCAGCAGCTTCCGACAGACCATGAACACTGAAGCTTTCTTT
CASSFRQTMNTEAFF